This TCR beta chain was identified in a study of T cell clonality in common variable immunodeficiency. Control and CVID samples contributed equal amounts of genomic DNA. Only in-frame clones appear in the TCRdb table, and some are missing; sequencing was by immunoSEQ multiplex PCR. The table lists roughly 57,000 clones, with no singletons. In this sample, this clone turned up many times. The sequencing sample was made of peripheral blood mononuclear cells. The receptor was derived from a person aged 18 to 75 in good health.

CDR3 sequence reads: CASSGGTVSRSTEAFF. CDR3 DNA, as far as it was read: TGTGCCAGCAGTGGGGGGACAGTGAGCCGGTCCACTGAA. The chain links TRBV6-1 to TRBJ1-1, with 7 bases matching TRBD1. The read comes to an end 3 residues before the CDR3 does, leaving the germline J gene to fill in the end. CDR3 length: 16 residues. Germline lookup yields CDR1 MNHNS and CDR2 SASEGT. Trimming at V came to 4 bases and at J to 4 bases, leaving 12 bases not matched to a gene.